A selection of T cell receptor beta chains follows, all from one sample in a study of cytomegalovirus exposure and HLA in healthy donors. Generated by immunoSEQ multiplex PCR, the TCRdb table keeps only in-frame clones and is missing some. The table includes some 150,000 clones, approximately 77% detected once. Specimen: PBMCs. These receptors originate from a man aged 25 to 45 in good health and CMV-seropositive. CDR3s include the opening cysteine and the closing phenylalanine or tryptophan. Fields, in order: CDR3 protein, CDR3 DNA, D gene, V gene, clone size, J gene. The D gene is left open where the match is weak. Only some rows state a clone size, as once, few, many or a class for expanded clones.

CDR3: CASSSSPGTEAVDQETQYF
DNA: TGTGCCAGTAGTTCAAGCCCCGGGACAGAGGCCGTAGACCAAGAGACCCAGTACTTC
D: TRBD1
V: TRBV19
size: .
J: TRBJ2-5

CDR3: CASSSPRTSFPLSYNEQFF
DNA: TGTGCCAGCAGCTCCCCCCGGACTAGCTTTCCACTATCCTACAATGAGCAGTTCTTC
D: TRBD2
V: TRBV7-9
size: .
J: TRBJ2-1

CDR3: CASSQLTGGPGETQYF
DNA: TGTGCCAGCAGCCAACTGACGGGGGGGCCGGGAGAGACCCAGTACTTC
D: TRBD2
V: TRBV14
size: .
J: TRBJ2-5

CDR3: CASRAGSWETQYF
DNA: TGTGCCAGTAGGGCGGGCAGTTGGGAGACCCAGTACTTC
D: .
V: TRBV19
size: .
J: TRBJ2-5

CDR3: CASSLGAQETQYF
DNA: TGTGCCAGCAGCTTAGGGGCCCAAGAGACCCAGTACTTC
D: .
V: TRBV11-3
size: .
J: TRBJ2-5

CDR3: CASTLHQGTYGYTF
DNA: TGTGCCAGCACCTTACACCAGGGTACATATGGCTACACCTTC
D: .
V: TRBV7-2
size: .
J: TRBJ1-2

CDR3: CATGEGLGQYF
DNA: TGTGCCACCGGGGAAGGGCTTGGGCAGTACTTC
D: .
V: TRBV27
size: .
J: TRBJ2-7

CDR3: CASSQGLTSGGNSYEQYF
DNA: TGTGCCAGCAGCCAAGGCCTCACTAGCGGGGGAAACTCCTACGAGCAGTACTTC
D: TRBD2
V: TRBV4-2
size: .
J: TRBJ2-7

CDR3: CASSFRDRGWEQYF
DNA: TGTGCCAGCAGCTTCCGGGACAGGGGTTGGGAGCAGTACTTC
D: TRBD1
V: TRBV5-6
size: .
J: TRBJ2-7

CDR3: CASRQTTGWNYGYTF
DNA: TGTGCAAGTCGCCAGACGACAGGCTGGAACTATGGCTACACCTTC
D: .
V: TRBV12-2
size: .
J: TRBJ1-2

CDR3: CAGRDRGGSGANVLTF
DNA: TGTGCCGGACGGGACAGGGGGGGTTCTGGGGCCAACGTCCTGACTTTC
D: TRBD1
V: TRBV2
size: .
J: TRBJ2-6

CDR3: CASSGAGFPSYEQYF
DNA: TGTGCCAGCAGTGGCGCAGGTTTTCCCTCCTACGAGCAGTACTTC
D: .
V: TRBV6-1
size: .
J: TRBJ2-7

CDR3: CASSGPLSRGGYNEQFF
DNA: TGTGCCAGCAGCGGGCCCCTCTCGCGGGGGGGCTACAATGAGCAGTTCTTC
D: TRBD2
V: TRBV9
size: few
J: TRBJ2-1

CDR3: CASSPDRGGIQYF
DNA: TGTGCCAGCAGCCCCGACAGGGGAGGTATTCAGTACTTC
D: TRBD1
V: TRBV7-7
size: once
J: TRBJ2-4

CDR3: CASSDLGQGAAQPQHF
DNA: TGTGCCAGCAGTGACCTGGGACAGGGGGCGGCTCAGCCCCAGCATTTT
D: TRBD1
V: TRBV6-1
size: .
J: TRBJ1-5

CDR3: CASKPQGGGYNEQFF
DNA: TGCGCCAGCAAACCCCAGGGCGGGGGCTACAATGAGCAGTTCTTC
D: TRBD2
V: TRBV10-2
size: once
J: TRBJ2-1

CDR3: CASSRGGTSALEQYF
DNA: TGTGCCAGCAGCCGGGGGGGGACTAGCGCGCTCGAGCAGTACTTC
D: TRBD2
V: TRBV7-6
size: .
J: TRBJ2-7

CDR3: CASGRSGGPQETQYF
DNA: TGTGCTAGTGGAAGATCAGGGGGCCCCCAAGAGACCCAGTACTTC
D: TRBD1
V: TRBV12-5
size: .
J: TRBJ2-5